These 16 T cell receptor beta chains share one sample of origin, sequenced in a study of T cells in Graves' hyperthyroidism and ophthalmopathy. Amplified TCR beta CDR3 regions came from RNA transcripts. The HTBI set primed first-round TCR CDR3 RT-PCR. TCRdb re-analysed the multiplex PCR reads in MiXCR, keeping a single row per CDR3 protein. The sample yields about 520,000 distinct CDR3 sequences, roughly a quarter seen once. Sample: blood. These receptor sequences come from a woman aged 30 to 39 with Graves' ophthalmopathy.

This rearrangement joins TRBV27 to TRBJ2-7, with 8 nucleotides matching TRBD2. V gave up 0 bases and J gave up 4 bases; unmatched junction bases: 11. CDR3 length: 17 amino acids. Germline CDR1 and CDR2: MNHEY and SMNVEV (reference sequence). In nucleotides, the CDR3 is TGTGCCAGCAGTTTATCGCTTCGCGGGGGGAGGTTTTACGAGCAGTACTTC. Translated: CASSLSLRGGRFYEQYF.

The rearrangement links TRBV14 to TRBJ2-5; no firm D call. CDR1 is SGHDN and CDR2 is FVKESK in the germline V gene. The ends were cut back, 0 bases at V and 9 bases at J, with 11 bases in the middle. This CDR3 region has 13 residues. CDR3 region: CASSQDTSSAQYF. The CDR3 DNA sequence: TGTGCCAGCAGCCAAGATACAAGTTCGGCCCAGTACTTC.

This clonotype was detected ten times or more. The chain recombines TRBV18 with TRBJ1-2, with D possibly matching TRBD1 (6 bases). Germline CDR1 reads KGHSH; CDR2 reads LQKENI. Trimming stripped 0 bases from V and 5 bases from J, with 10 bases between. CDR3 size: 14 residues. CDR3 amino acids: CASSPPTRGYGYTF. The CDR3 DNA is TGTGCCAGCTCACCACCGACCAGGGGTTATGGCTACACCTTC.

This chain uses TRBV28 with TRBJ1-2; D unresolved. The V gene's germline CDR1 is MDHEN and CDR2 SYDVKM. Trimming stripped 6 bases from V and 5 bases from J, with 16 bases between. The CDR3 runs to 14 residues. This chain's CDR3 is CASSTAGGIYGYTF. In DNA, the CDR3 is TGTGCCAGCAGCACAGCCGGCGGGATTTATGGCTACACCTTC.

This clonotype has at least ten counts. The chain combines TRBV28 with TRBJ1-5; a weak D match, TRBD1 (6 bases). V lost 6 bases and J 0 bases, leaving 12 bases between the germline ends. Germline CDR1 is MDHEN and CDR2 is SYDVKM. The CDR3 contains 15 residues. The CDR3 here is CASSPGGHSNQPQHF. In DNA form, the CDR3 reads TGTGCCAGCAGCCCCGGGGGACATAGCAATCAGCCCCAGCATTTT.

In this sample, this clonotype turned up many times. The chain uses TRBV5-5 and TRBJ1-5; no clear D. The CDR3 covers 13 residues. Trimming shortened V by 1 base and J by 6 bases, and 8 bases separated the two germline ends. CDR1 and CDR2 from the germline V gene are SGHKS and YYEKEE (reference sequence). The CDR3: CASSLWPGQPQHF. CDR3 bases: TGTGCCAGCAGCTTGTGGCCGGGTCAGCCCCAGCATTTT.

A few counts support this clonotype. This chain's CDR3 is CAASTGATEAFF. CDR3 sequence (DNA): TGTGCCGCCTCGACAGGGGCCACTGAAGCTTTCTTT. This chain links TRBV6-1 with TRBJ1-1; 8 bases agree with TRBD1. The J segment lost 4 bases and the V segment lost 11 bases, leaving 6 bases of the junction unmatched. Per the germline V gene, CDR1 is MNHNS and CDR2 is SASEGT. The CDR3 runs to 12 residues.

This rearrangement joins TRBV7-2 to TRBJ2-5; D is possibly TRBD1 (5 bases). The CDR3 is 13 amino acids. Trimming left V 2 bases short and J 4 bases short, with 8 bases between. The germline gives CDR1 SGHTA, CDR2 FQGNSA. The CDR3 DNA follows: TGTGCCAGCAGCTTACGACAGCGAGAGACCCAGTACTTC. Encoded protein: CASSLRQRETQYF.

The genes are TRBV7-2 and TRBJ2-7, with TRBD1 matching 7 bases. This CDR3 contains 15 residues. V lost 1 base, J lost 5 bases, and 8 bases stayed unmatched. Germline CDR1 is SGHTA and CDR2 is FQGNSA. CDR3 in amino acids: CASSLVFGGQNEQYF. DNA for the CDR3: TGTGCCAGCAGCTTAGTCTTTGGGGGACAGAACGAGCAGTACTTC.

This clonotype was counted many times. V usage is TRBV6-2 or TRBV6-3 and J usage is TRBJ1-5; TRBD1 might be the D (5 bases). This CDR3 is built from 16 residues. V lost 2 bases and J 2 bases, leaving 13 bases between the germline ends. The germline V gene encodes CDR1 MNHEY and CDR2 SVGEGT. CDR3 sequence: CASSYGAVYGNQPQHF. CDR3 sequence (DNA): TGTGCCAGCAGTTACGGGGCAGTTTACGGCAATCAGCCCCAGCATTTT.

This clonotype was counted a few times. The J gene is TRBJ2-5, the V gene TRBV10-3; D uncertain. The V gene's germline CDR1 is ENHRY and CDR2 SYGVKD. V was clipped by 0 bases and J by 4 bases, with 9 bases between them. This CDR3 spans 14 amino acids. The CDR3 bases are TGTGCCATCAGTGAGTCTTTAGAGTTAGAGACCCAGTACTTC. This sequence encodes CAISESLELETQYF.

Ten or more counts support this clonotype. The CDR3 DNA sequence: TGTGCCAGCAGTTACTCTTGGAATCAGCCCCAGCATTTT. Encoded protein: CASSYSWNQPQHF. The rearrangement links TRBV6-2 or TRBV6-3 to TRBJ1-5; the D is unclear. The V gene's germline CDR1 is MNHEY and CDR2 SVGEGT. This CDR3 spans 13 amino acids. V was clipped by 0 bases and J by 4 bases, with 4 bases between them.

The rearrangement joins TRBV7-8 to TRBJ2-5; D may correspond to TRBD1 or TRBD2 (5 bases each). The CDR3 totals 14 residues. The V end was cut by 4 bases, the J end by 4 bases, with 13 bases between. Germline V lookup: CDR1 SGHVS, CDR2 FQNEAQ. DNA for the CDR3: TGTGCCAGCAGCTCGGGGCGCCTTGGAGAGACCCAGTACTTC. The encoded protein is CASSSGRLGETQYF.

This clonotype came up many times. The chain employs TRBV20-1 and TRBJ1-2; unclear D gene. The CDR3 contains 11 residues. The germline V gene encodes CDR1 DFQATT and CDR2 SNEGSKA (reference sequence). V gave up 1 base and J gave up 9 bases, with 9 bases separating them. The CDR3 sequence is CSARVGNSYTF. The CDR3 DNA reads TGCAGTGCTAGAGTGGGGAACAGCTACACCTTC.

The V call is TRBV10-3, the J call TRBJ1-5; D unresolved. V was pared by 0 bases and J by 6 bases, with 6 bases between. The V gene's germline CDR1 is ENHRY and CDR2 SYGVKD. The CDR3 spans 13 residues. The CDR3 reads CAISESTGQPQHF. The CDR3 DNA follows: TGTGCCATCAGTGAGTCTACGGGTCAGCCCCAGCATTTT.

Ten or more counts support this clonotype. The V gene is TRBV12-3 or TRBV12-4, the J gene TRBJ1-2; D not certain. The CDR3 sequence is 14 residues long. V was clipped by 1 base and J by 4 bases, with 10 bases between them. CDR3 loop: CASSLGRQIYGYTF. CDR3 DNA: TGTGCCAGCAGTTTAGGCCGACAAATCTATGGCTACACCTTC.